This is a list of T cell receptor beta chains from one sample in a study of post-analysis software for immune sequencing data. TCRdb passed the PCR reads through MiXCR, listing each CDR3 protein once. This table has around 250,000 distinct CDR3 sequences, 30% to 45% appearing once. Source material: blood. Receptor source: a girl aged 5 to 17 with multiple sclerosis. The CDR3 runs from the conserved cysteine through the conserved F or W. The order of the fields is clone size, D gene, V gene, J gene, CDR3 DNA, CDR3 protein. D genes are given only for firm matches. Not all rows give a size; the values are once, few, many and, for expanded clones, a class.

>many|.|TRBV5-1|TRBJ1-4
TGCGCCAGCAGCCAAACAGGAGATAATGAAAAACTGTTTTTT
CASSQTGDNEKLFF
>many|.|TRBV20-1|TRBJ1-2
TGCAGTGCTGGGGGTAGTGGCTACACCTTC
CSAGGSGYTF
>once|.|TRBV29-1|TRBJ2-7
TGCAGCGTTGCGGAGTGGTCTTACGAGCAGTACTTC
CSVAEWSYEQYF
>few|TRBD1|TRBV7-9|TRBJ2-2
TGTGCCAGCAGCTCCCGGCTGGACAGGGATGGGTTGCTGTTTTTT
CASSSRLDRDGLLFF
>many|TRBD2|TRBV12-3/TRBV12-4|TRBJ2-1
TGTGCCAGCAGTCTCGGGCGTCGTCTAGCGGGAGTTGAGCAGTTCTTC
CASSLGRRLAGVEQFF
>.|TRBD2|TRBV5-1|TRBJ2-3
TGCGCCAGCAGCCCGGAACTAGCGGCAACAACAGATACGCGGTATTTT
CASSPELAATTDTRYF
>many|.|TRBV7-9|TRBJ2-1
TGTGCCAGCAGCTTACTCCAGTACAATGAGCAGTTCTTC
CASSLLQYNEQFF
>.|.|TRBV21-1|TRBJ2-2
TGTGCCAGCAGCAGTCGCGGGACCGGGGAGCTGTTTTTT
CASSSRGTGELFF
>once|TRBD1|TRBV2|TRBJ2-5
TGTGCCAGCAGTGTGGACAGGAACCAAGAGGCCCAGTACTTC
CASSVDRNQEAQYF
>many|.|TRBV27|TRBJ2-1
TGTGCCAGCAGTTTATATGGCAATGAGCAGTTCTTC
CASSLYGNEQFF
>once|.|TRBV28|TRBJ1-1
TGTGCCAGCAGTTTATCAGGGACCACTTACACTGAAGCTTTCTTT
CASSLSGTTYTEAFF
>.|.|TRBV7-3|TRBJ2-6
TGTGCCAGCAGCTTTGGGGGCGCTGGGGCCAACGTCCTGACTTTC
CASSFGGAGANVLTF
>.|.|TRBV13|TRBJ2-3
TGTGCCAGCAGCCGGAGCATCACAGATACGCAGTATTTT
CASSRSITDTQYF